This T cell receptor (beta chain) stems from a study of CD8 T cells in Susac syndrome. Reverse transcription used about 0.45 to 1 ug RNA and random hexamers. Across 54 Vbeta and 13 Jbeta, TCR beta CDR3 was amplified with immunoSEQ multiplex PCR. In TCRdb, the immunoSEQ multiplex PCR reads were re-called with MiXCR into one record per CDR3 protein. The repertoire holds about 180,000 distinct CDR3 sequences, with approximately 94% as singletons. From blood CD8+ and CD4+ T cells, the TCR beta chain was sequenced. V gave up 4 bases and J gave up 12 bases, with 16 bases separating them. The CDR3 spans 13 residues. Germline assignment: CDR1 LGHDT and CDR2 YNNKEL (reference sequence).

This chain joins TRBV3-1 and TRBJ2-1, with D possibly matching TRBD2 (6 bases). Sequencing input: CD4+ T cells from PBMCs. This TCR was sampled from a human donor with multiple sclerosis. The chain's CDR3 is CASSPQEGGRQFF. For the CDR3, the DNA is TGTGCCAGCAGCCCTCAGGAGGGAGGAAGGCAGTTCTTC.